The 8 T cell receptor beta chains given below trace back to one sample, sequenced in a study of cytomegalovirus exposure and HLA in healthy donors. PCR primers comprised 60 Vbeta and 13 Jbeta primers. Libraries were prepared by immunoSEQ multiplex PCR; TCRdb keeps only in-frame clonotypes and omits some of them. The sample records about 73,000 clones, 75% being singletons. The sample consisted of PBMCs. Source of these receptors: a man between 65 and 80 years old in good health and CMV-seronegative.

The count of this clone is one. The rearrangement joins TRBV28 to TRBJ2-7, with D possibly TRBD1 on 6 matching bases. This CDR3 is built from 13 residues. Per germline, CDR1 MDHEN and CDR2 SYDVKM. Trimming stripped 10 bases from V and 2 bases from J, with 15 bases between. CDR3 amino acids: CATYRTEAYEQYF. CDR3 nucleotides: TGTGCCACCTATCGGACAGAGGCCTACGAGCAGTACTTC.

The chain recombines TRBV4-1 with TRBJ1-4, with D uncertain. The CDR3 extends over 15 amino acids. Germline V gene lookup returns CDR1 MGHRA and CDR2 YSYEKL. Trimming took 0 bases from V and 8 from J, leaving 13 bases between them. The CDR3 nucleotides are TGCGCCAGCAGCCAAGATTCTACTACGAGGGAAAAACTGTTTTTT. It codes for CASSQDSTTREKLFF.

This chain uses TRBV4-1 with TRBJ2-1, with 10 positions matching TRBD2. The CDR3 has 15 residues. Germline V lookup: CDR1 MGHRA, CDR2 YSYEKL. Trimming cost V 4 bases and J 3 bases; bases outside gene matches: 3. CDR3 region: CASSLGTSVYNEQFF. In DNA form, the CDR3 reads TGCGCCAGCAGCCTAGGGACTAGCGTCTACAATGAGCAGTTCTTC.

This sequence joins TRBV6-5 and TRBJ2-1; TRBD2 matches at 8 bases. The junction had 10 bases not matched to a gene; V was cut back by 5 bases and J by 7 bases. CDR1 is MNHEY and CDR2 is SVGAGI in the germline V gene. CDR3 length: 15 residues. The CDR3 region has the DNA TGTGCCAGCAGTAACCGGGAGAGCGGGAGAAATGAGCAGTTCTTC. Its protein product is CASSNRESGRNEQFF.

This clone was observed a handful of times. The J gene is TRBJ1-1, the V gene TRBV5-1, with D possibly being TRBD1 (5 bases). The CDR3 extends over 15 amino acids. Germline CDR1 SGHRS, CDR2 YFSETQ. V was trimmed by 2 bases and J by 0 bases, leaving 11 bases between them. In DNA form, the CDR3 reads TGCGCCAGCAGCTTTCAGGGACTTATGAACACTGAAGCTTTCTTT. Its protein product is CASSFQGLMNTEAFF.

This chain connects TRBV9 to TRBJ2-1; 11 bases are a match to TRBD2. The CDR3 totals 16 residues. J gave up 4 bases and V 0 bases, and 3 bases lay outside the gene matches. CDR1 and CDR2 (germline): SGDLS, YYNGEE. The CDR3 region has the DNA TGTGCCAGCAGCGTAGCTGGGACTAGCGGTTACAATGAGCAGTTCTTC. This sequence encodes CASSVAGTSGYNEQFF. Full variable domain (remainder filled in from reference TRBV9 and TRBJ2-1): DSGVTQTPKHLITATGQRVTLRCSPRSGDLSVYWYQQSLDQGLQFLIQYYNGEERAKGNILERFSAQQFPDLHSELNLSSLELGDSALYFCASSVAGTSGYNEQFFGPGTRLTVL.

This chain connects TRBV19 to TRBJ2-2; D may be TRBD1 (6 bases). CDR3 length: 17 residues. The germline gives CDR1 LNHDA, CDR2 SQIVND (reference sequence). V shed 9 bases and J shed 0 bases, with 20 bases lying between them. As DNA, the CDR3 is TGTGCCAGCTCCACACCAGGGGCTCCGTCGAACACCGGGGAGCTGTTTTTT. It is translated as CASSTPGAPSNTGELFF.

The J gene is TRBJ1-4, the V gene TRBV18, with D possibly matching TRBD1 (5 bases). The V end was cut by 0 bases, the J end by 7 bases, with 12 bases between. From germline, CDR1 is KGHSH and CDR2 LQKENI. This CDR3 spans 15 amino acids. CDR3 residues: CASSPPQGLGEKLFF. The CDR3 bases are TGTGCCAGCTCACCACCGCAGGGCTTGGGTGAAAAACTGTTTTTT.